This T cell receptor beta chain was recovered during a study of blood T cell repertoires in COVID-19 (dated by TCRdb to about 2020). General notes on the study: Collaborator samples came from the United States, Italy and Spain and covered acute and convalescent phases of COVID-19. The material from the prospective study consisted of cDNA or gDNA derived from T cells, B-cell-depleted T cells, or PBMCs. Subjects who had been exposed to COVID-19, were actively infected with it, or had recovered from it provided the deeply sampled blood TCRbeta repertoires that made up the dataset. A freely available public database, intended as a resource for researchers studying the immune response to SARS-CoV-2, is where the repertoires were released. The samples were drawn from the first 160 participants of the ongoing ImmuneRACE study and from about 1,200 subjects provided by 6 global collaborators. The sample metadata nearly always contained a de-identified subject ID, COVID-19 status, age in years and sex. Where available, HLA class I and class II types were taken from metadata supplied by the sample provider and were not determined by assay-based typing.

TCRbeta CDR3 regions were amplified from genomic DNA by means of the immunoSEQ Assay, a bias-controlled multiplex PCR. On the study's bioinformatics: The number of nucleated cells in each sample was estimated by amplification of reference gene primers within the assay. To quantify the absolute abundance of each unique TCRbeta CDR3 rearrangement, sequence reads were collapsed and filtered. For each sample, productive Simpson clonality was calculated as the square root of Simpson's diversity index over productive rearrangements. In TCRdb, the immuneACCESS table is reduced to in-frame sequences with V and J assigned. These tables do not hold every clone; where another copy was compared, an unresolved V gene accounts for under half, and the others remain unexplained. The V and J calls and the clone size are those of that table, but D and trimming were determined from the DNA. The sample profile shows about 380,000 clones; about 88% of them were found once. The ten biggest clones cover roughly 1.2% of the sample.

The V end gives up 5 bases and the J end 4 bases, leaving 9 bases in the junction not matched to a gene. CDR1 and CDR2, per the germline V gene, are SGHRS and YFSETQ. The CDR3, from cysteine to phenylalanine, totals 15 residues. Only CDR3 DNA is held: 45 bases, read in frame from base 1. In the prospective study, participants were about 18 to 95 years old, resided in about 25 geographic areas of the United States, and were enrolled through a virtual design. In the prospective study, participants were assigned to cohorts based on the clinical history participants reported in a screening survey and a study questionnaire. Recovered participants in ImmuneRACE Cohort 3 were defined by two consecutive negative NP/OP PCR tests, clearance by a healthcare professional, or resolution of symptoms. In the prospective study, whole blood, serum and a nasopharyngeal or oropharyngeal swab were collected from each participant by mobile phlebotomists. Additional blood draws and questionnaires over an approximately two-month period could optionally be provided by prospective study participants. Blood samples from the prospective study were shipped frozen or at room temperature prior to DNA extraction.

In the case of this clone: This clone's antigen is unknown. No base qualities exist here, and no much larger clone lies one base off it.

Here is what the overall study found, with its caveats: The amount of clinical and demographic metadata varied by source and participant and was provided uncurated.

The TCR originated in a woman younger than 35 who had recovered from COVID-19. Sequenced input: PBMCs or T cells enriched from blood (not recorded which). This sequence uses TRBV5-1 and TRBJ1-2, with 9 bases in between that match TRBD1. The nucleotide sequence reads TGCGCCAGCAGAGAAACACAGGGGGCCTTCTATGGCTACACCTTC. Translated, this is CASRETQGAFYGYTF.